This TCR beta chain was obtained from a study of blood T cell repertoires in COVID-19. On the study more broadly: Specimens from acute and convalescent COVID-19 originated in the United States, Italy and Spain. T cells, B-cell-depleted T cells, or PBMCs provided the cDNA or gDNA that served as material.

Germline CDR1 is LGHDT and CDR2 is YNNKEL (reference sequence). This CDR3 has 16 amino acids. The V segment lost 5 bases and the J segment 6 bases; nucleotides outside the gene matches: 5. Original processing methods: The authors estimated nucleated cell counts from reference gene primer amplification. Assay used: immunoSEQ multiplex PCR; TCRdb lists only in-frame clones, some missing. V and J calls and clone size follow that table, whereas D and trimming were derived from the DNA. The data contain hundreds of thousands of clones, approximately 91% of them seen just once; the ten biggest clones take up 9.4%.

The rearrangement joins TRBV3-1 (or the pseudogene TRBV3-2) to TRBJ2-1; 15 nucleotides align to TRBD2. The sample taken for sequencing was peripheral blood. This sequence originates from a man aged 18-30 years with active or convalescent COVID-19. CDR3: CASSWTSGGAGNEQFF. The CDR3 DNA is TGTGCCAGCAGCTGGACTAGCGGGGGGGCCGGCAATGAGCAGTTCTTC.